The following is a T cell receptor (beta chain) sequence with its context. Its antigen is unknown. No much larger clone exists at a distance of one base, and base qualities are not known. Graves' hyperthyroidism was defined as stable when no progression to ophthalmopathy occurred over 18 months of follow-up. Hyperthyroidism patients were newly diagnosed, had a disease duration of under 2 months, and were aged 18 to 65 years. Exclusion was applied to patients with uncontrolled infections, other autoimmune diseases, pregnancy or lactation. Diagnoses relied on clinical symptoms, serum thyroxine and TRAb, thyroid ultrasound and orbital computed tomography. PBMCs were separated from roughly 9.6 ml of fresh peripheral blood using Ficoll-Paque density gradient centrifugation. Total RNA was extracted with Trizol reagent, and quality was checked on an Agilent 2100 Bioanalyzer. The germline V gene (reference sequence) sets CDR1 to SEHNR and CDR2 to FQNEAQ. V and J are truncated by 1 base and 11 bases respectively, leaving an intervening sequence of 6 bases. Including cysteine and phenylalanine, the CDR3 has 12 amino acids. Just CDR3 DNA is preserved here, 36 bases in frame from base 1.

TCR beta CDR3 regions were amplified from RNA transcripts. For the first round of RT-PCR on the TCR CDR3, the HTBI primer set was used together with the Qiagen OneStep RT-PCR kit. Libraries were constructed in a second round of multiplex PCR, after which size selection and purification were carried out. The libraries were sequenced on an Illumina HiSeq2000 using paired-end 100 bp reads. The published analysis was carried out like this. Raw data were processed with SOAPnuke, discarding reads with adapters, uncalled bases, mean Phred below 15, or no exact constant-primer or identifier match. High-quality paired reads were merged with COPE v1.2.5, and unique nucleotide sequences were defined as clonotypes. MiTCR v1.1 was used to align clonotypes to the IMGT TRBV, TRBD and TRBJ reference segments. The analysis included only V-J combinations with a frequency above 0.0001, which together covered more than 99% of the repertoires. The TCS score was defined as F50 (clonal expansion) divided by E x V (chaos), with BLOSUM62-based TCRdist calculated between CDR3 peptides within each V-J. Welch's t-statistics and random forest reduced just over 500 V-J features to roughly 13, which were used in a naive Bayes classifier (R e1071). TCRdb reprocessing: public reads trimmed at Q25 with fastp, clones called with MiXCR, in-frame beta chains kept. CDR3 protein sequences are deduplicated, and each keeps its most common genes and DNA. TCRdb assigned the V and J calls; the authors' analysis was not used. A total of over 150,000 distinct CDR3 sequences appear in this sample, 17% of them only once. More than 50% of the sample is held by the ten biggest clonotypes.

This sample is part of a study of T cells in Graves' hyperthyroidism and ophthalmopathy (dated by TCRdb to the late 2010s). Notes on the research overall: Peripheral blood was sampled at the time of initial diagnosis, prior to any treatment. To identify TCR V-J signatures that set the groups apart, the researchers used a discovery cohort of about a hundred patients, made up of around 42 with Graves' ophthalmopathy and 57 with stable Graves' hyperthyroidism. Whether ophthalmopathy could be predicted prospectively was tested in an independent validation cohort made up of about 20 hyperthyroidism patients plus 17 patients who later progressed to ophthalmopathy. The 90 or so discovery patients were randomly split 7:3 into training and test sets. In addition, the study compared T-cell repertoires in thyroid tissue and in blood from roughly six Graves' hyperthyroidism patients. After sampling, hyperthyroidism patients received methimazole starting at 30 mg daily, and ophthalmopathy patients received high-dose intravenous methylprednisolone. TCR Vbeta CDR3 sequencing of 130 to 150 peripheral blood samples (more than 40 ophthalmopathy, some 75 hyperthyroidism and some 17 progressor patients) is reported in the paper. Study-level results and caveats: Blood samples also contained most of the expanded thyroid clonotypes (frequency above 0.001), which suggests that blood repertoires may reflect thyroid immune responses. In cross-validation, a model built on a 13 V-J signature told ophthalmopathy apart from stable hyperthyroidism with just under 90% sensitivity and approximately 84% specificity, and in testing the same model reached 80%/75%. No statistical method was used to set the sample size in advance, and investigators knew the group allocation. In validation, progression to ophthalmopathy was predicted by the model with around 70% sensitivity and just over 72% specificity, a median of about 6.8 months before onset.

Rearrangement joined TRBV7-9 to TRBJ1-6; the D gene is unclear. This clonotype was obtained from a woman aged 50 to 60 with Graves' hyperthyroidism. Sequenced material: blood. The DNA is as follows: TGTGCCAGCAGCTTAGTCTCGCCACCCCTCCACTTT. Translated, it reads CASSLVSPPLHF.